The 18 T cell receptor beta chains given below trace back to one sample, sequenced in a study of T cell responses to AZD1222 COVID-19 vaccine. Assay used: immunoSEQ multiplex PCR; TCRdb lists only in-frame clones, some missing. The sample gives about 140,000 clones, around 90% of which show up once; 2.5% to 4% is in the top ten. The sample in question was peripheral blood, obtained on day 0 of AZD1222 vaccination. These receptors were taken from an adult in good health.

V is TRBV7-3 and J is TRBJ2-1; weak D call: TRBD2 (5 bases). The CDR3 runs to 15 residues. Germline assignment: CDR1 SGHTA and CDR2 FQGTGA. V was clipped by 1 base and J by 5 bases, with 12 bases between them. CDR3 nucleotides: TGTGCCAGCAGCTTAAGTCTAGCTGGCCACAATGAGCAGTTCTTC. The encoded protein is CASSLSLAGHNEQFF.

The genes are TRBV7-8 and TRBJ2-2; D uncertain. CDR1 and CDR2 from the germline V gene are SGHVS and FQNEAQ. The CDR3 loop spans 15 amino acids. V dropped 9 bases and J dropped 4 bases, with 18 bases sitting between them. Here the CDR3 reads CASNMGRFPTGELFF. In nucleotides, the CDR3 is TGTGCCAGTAACATGGGCAGGTTCCCCACCGGGGAGCTGTTTTTT.

The chain couples TRBV27 to TRBJ1-2; D is ambiguous. V lost 3 bases to trimming and J lost 8 bases, with 13 bases between them. Germline V CDR1 and CDR2: MNHEY, SMNVEV (reference sequence). The length of the CDR3 is 13 residues. The CDR3 bases are TGTGCCAGCAGTTTGGAAGGCCCGGGGGGCTACACCTTC. It codes for CASSLEGPGGYTF.

The V call is TRBV7-9, the J call TRBJ2-3; D gene ambiguous. Germline V lookup: CDR1 SEHNR, CDR2 FQNEAQ (reference sequence). V was shortened by 3 bases and J by 0 bases, with 10 bases between the two germline ends. The CDR3 spans 15 residues. CDR3 loop: CASSFRGASTDTQYF. The CDR3 region has the DNA TGTGCCAGCAGCTTTCGCGGAGCAAGCACAGATACGCAGTATTTT.

Concerning this clone: In the same sample, other DNA sequences code for this CDR3. Here the CDR3 DNA reads TGTGCCAGCTCACCAATGCAGGGTCGGAACACTGAAGCTTTCTTT. Amino acid sequence: CASSPMQGRNTEAFF. The V and J genes are TRBV18 and TRBJ1-1, with D possibly matching TRBD1 (5 bases). This CDR3 region has 15 residues. V lost 2 bases to trimming and J lost 1 base, with 11 bases between them. Germline V lookup: CDR1 KGHSH, CDR2 LQKENI.

The V gene is TRBV6-1, the J gene TRBJ2-5, with TRBD2 identical over 9 bases. Germline-derived CDR1 and CDR2 are MNHNS and SASEGT. The CDR3 totals 16 residues. V was clipped by 4 bases and J by 5 bases; unmatched bases: 11. CDR3 protein: CASSALAGSWRETQYF. The CDR3, as DNA: TGTGCCAGCAGTGCGCTAGCGGGGAGCTGGAGGGAGACCCAGTACTTC.

V usage is TRBV15 and J usage is TRBJ1-3; D gene uncertain. This CDR3 has 13 amino acids. The germline gives CDR1 LNHNV, CDR2 YYDKDF (reference sequence). Trimming stripped 0 bases from V and 3 bases from J, with 3 bases between. CDR3 coding DNA: TGTGCCACCAGCAGAGATGGTGGAAACACCATATATTTT. As protein: CATSRDGGNTIYF.

This rearrangement joins TRBV4-2 to TRBJ2-7; 7 nucleotides line up with TRBD2. Germline loops: CDR1 LGHNA, CDR2 YNFKEQ. The CDR3 is made up of 15 amino acids. The trim removed 0 bases at V and 2 bases at J, leaving 4 bases unmatched. The CDR3 sequence: CASSQEPSGAYEQYF. CDR3 in DNA: TGTGCCAGCAGCCAAGAGCCTAGCGGAGCCTACGAGCAGTACTTC.

V and J are TRBV27 and TRBJ1-3; D call uncertain. CDR1 is MNHEY and CDR2 is SMNVEV in the germline V gene (reference sequence). The CDR3 covers 15 residues. V was clipped by 6 bases and J by 0 bases, with 12 bases between them. The CDR3 nucleotides read TGTGCCAGCAGCCAGCAAGGGCCCTCTGGAAACACCATATATTTT. Translated, it gives CASSQQGPSGNTIYF.

The genes are TRBV5-6 and TRBJ2-7; D possibly corresponds to TRBD2 (7 bases). V was clipped by 0 bases and J by 7 bases, with 14 bases between them. Germline V gene sequence: CDR1 SGHDT, CDR2 YYEEEE. The CDR3 consists of 14 residues. The CDR3 nucleotides are TGTGCCAGCAGCTTGGAGGCGGGGGCCGGGGAGCAGTACTTC. Translating it yields CASSLEAGAGEQYF.

The V and J genes are TRBV24-1 and TRBJ1-2; weak D call: TRBD1 (6 bases). V dropped 5 bases and J dropped 6 bases, with 21 bases sitting between them. The CDR3 is made up of 16 amino acids. Germline CDR1 is KGHDR and CDR2 is SFDVKD. CDR3 loop: CATSGGAGVPMDGYTF. CDR3 DNA sequence: TGTGCCACCAGTGGAGGTGCAGGGGTTCCCATGGATGGCTACACCTTC.

This clone was detected only once. The chain uses TRBV6-5 and TRBJ1-3; no reliable D call. This CDR3 spans 16 amino acids. V lost 4 bases and J lost 0, with 13 bases in between. Germline CDR1 is MNHEY and CDR2 is SVGAGI. CDR3 protein: CASSSPAGISGNTIYF. For the CDR3, the DNA is TGTGCCAGCAGTTCCCCGGCGGGGATCTCTGGAAACACCATATATTTT.

This clone was observed once. J is TRBJ2-2 and V is TRBV5-6, with 13 bases that match TRBD2. Per germline, CDR1 SGHDT and CDR2 YYEEEE. V gave up 4 bases and J gave up 4 bases; unmatched junction bases: 4. The CDR3 spans 16 residues. As DNA, the CDR3 is TGTGCCAGCAGCCCGACTAGCGGGAGGATCACCGGGGAGCTGTTTTTT. Translated, it gives CASSPTSGRITGELFF.

V gene TRBV7-2 combines with J gene TRBJ1-3; tentative D call: TRBD1 (6 bases). The V end was cut by 1 base, the J end by 2 bases, with 9 bases between. In germline, CDR1 is SGHTA, CDR2 FQGNSA. The CDR3 length is 15 residues. CDR3 DNA sequence: TGTGCCAGCAGCTTAGAAGGGGGGACTGGAAACACCATATATTTT. Translated, it gives CASSLEGGTGNTIYF. The full variable domain, with the rest looked up from reference TRBV7-2 and TRBJ1-3, is GAGVSQSPSNKVTEKGKDVELRCDPISGHTALYWYRQSLGQGLEFLIYFQGNSAPDKSGLPSDRFSAERTGGSVSTLTIQRTQQEDSAVYLCASSLEGGTGNTIYFGEGSWLTVV.

The chain carries TRBV10-3 and TRBJ2-3; the match to TRBD2 covers 10 bases. Trimming removed 8 bases from V and 4 bases from J; junction bases left unmatched: 6. CDR1 and CDR2 from the germline V gene are ENHRY and SYGVKD. The CDR3 spans 14 residues. In nucleotides, the CDR3 is TGTGCCATCCGAGCGGGAGGGTCAGCAGATACGCAGTATTTT. Amino acids: CAIRAGGSADTQYF.

The chain links TRBV11-2 to TRBJ1-1; no reliable D call. The germline gives CDR1 SGHAT, CDR2 FQNNGV. This CDR3 has 14 residues. V lost 3 bases and J lost 3, with 11 bases in between. The CDR3 coding sequence is TGTGCCAGCAGCTTTGGGGTTGGGGACACTGAAGCTTTCTTT. This sequence encodes CASSFGVGDTEAFF. The full variable domain, completed using reference TRBV11-2 and TRBJ1-1, is EAGVAQSPRYKIIEKRQSVAFWCNPISGHATLYWYQQILGQGPKLLIQFQNNGVVDDSQLPKDRFSAERLKGVDSTLKIQPAKLEDSAVYLCASSFGVGDTEAFFGQGTRLTVV.

The rearrangement links TRBV27 to TRBJ1-3; D is uncertain. This CDR3 contains 15 residues. Germline V gene data show CDR1 as MNHEY and CDR2 as SMNVEV (reference sequence). The germline V and J ends were trimmed by 4 bases and 0 bases, with 10 bases remaining between them. The CDR3 spells CASSSSGNSGNTIYF. For the CDR3, the DNA is TGTGCCAGCAGTTCGTCCGGGAACTCTGGAAACACCATATATTTT.

The rearrangement joins TRBV4-3 to TRBJ2-1; D perhaps matches TRBD2 (5 bases). This CDR3 region has 13 residues. The germline CDR1 and CDR2 sequences are LGHNA and YSLEER. Between the trimmed V and J ends, which lost 1 base and 8 bases, there was a span of 9 bases. The CDR3 nucleotides are TGCGCCAGCAGCCAAGCTACTAGATATGAGCAGTTCTTC. It codes for CASSQATRYEQFF.